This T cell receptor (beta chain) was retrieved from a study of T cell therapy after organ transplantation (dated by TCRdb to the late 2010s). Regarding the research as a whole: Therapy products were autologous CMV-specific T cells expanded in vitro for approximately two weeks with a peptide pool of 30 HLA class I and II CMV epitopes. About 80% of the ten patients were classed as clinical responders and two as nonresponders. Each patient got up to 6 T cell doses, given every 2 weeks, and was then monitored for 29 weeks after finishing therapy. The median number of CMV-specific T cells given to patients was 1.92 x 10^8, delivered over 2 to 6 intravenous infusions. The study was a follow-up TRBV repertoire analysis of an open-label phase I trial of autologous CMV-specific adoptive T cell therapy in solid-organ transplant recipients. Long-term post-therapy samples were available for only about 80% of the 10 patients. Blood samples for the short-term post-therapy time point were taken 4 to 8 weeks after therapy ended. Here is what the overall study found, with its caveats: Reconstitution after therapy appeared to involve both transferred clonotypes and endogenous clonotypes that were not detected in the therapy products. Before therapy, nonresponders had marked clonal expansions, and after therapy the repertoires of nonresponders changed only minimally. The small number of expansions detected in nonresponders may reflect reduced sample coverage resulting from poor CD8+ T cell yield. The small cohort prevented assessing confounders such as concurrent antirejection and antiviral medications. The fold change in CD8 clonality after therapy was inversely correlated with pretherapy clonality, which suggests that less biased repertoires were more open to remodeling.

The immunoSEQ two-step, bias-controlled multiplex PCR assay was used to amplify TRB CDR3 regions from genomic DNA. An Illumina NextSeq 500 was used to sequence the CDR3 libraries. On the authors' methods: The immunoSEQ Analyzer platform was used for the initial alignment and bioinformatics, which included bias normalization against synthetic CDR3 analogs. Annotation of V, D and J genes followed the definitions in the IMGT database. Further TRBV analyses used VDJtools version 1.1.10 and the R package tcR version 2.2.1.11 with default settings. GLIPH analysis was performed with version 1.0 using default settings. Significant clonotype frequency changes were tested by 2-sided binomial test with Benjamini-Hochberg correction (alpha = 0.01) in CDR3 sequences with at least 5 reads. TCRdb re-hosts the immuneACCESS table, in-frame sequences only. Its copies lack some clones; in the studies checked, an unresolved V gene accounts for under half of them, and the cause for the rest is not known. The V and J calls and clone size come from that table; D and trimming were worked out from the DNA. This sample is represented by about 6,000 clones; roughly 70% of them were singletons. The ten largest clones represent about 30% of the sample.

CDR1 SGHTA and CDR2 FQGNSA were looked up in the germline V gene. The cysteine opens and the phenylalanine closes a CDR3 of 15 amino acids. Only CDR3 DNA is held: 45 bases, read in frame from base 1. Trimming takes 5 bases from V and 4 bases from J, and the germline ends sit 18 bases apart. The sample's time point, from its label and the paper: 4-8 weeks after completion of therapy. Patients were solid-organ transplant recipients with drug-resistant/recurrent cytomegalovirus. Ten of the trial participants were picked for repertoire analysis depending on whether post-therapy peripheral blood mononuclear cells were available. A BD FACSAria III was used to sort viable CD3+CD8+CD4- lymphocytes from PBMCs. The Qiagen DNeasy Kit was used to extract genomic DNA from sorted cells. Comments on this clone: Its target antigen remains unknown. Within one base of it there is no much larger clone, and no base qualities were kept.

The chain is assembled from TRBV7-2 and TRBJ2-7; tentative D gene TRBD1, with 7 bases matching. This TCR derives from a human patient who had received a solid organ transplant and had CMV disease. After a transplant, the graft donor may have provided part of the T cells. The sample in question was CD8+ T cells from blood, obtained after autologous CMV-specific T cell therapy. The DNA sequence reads TGTGCCAGCAGCGTATCCCCCCAGGGGGGATACGAGCAGTACTTC. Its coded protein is CASSVSPQGGYEQYF.